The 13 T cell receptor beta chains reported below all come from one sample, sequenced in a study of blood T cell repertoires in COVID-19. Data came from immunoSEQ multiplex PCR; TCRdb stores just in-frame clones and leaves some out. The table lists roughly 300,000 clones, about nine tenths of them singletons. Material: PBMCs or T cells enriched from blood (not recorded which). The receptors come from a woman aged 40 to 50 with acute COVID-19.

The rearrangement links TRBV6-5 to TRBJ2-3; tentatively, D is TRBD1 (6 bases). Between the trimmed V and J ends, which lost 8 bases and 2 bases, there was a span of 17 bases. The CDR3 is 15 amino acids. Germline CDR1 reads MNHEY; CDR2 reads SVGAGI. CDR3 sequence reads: CASPGHQVTTDTQYF. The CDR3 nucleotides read TGTGCCAGCCCGGGACATCAGGTGACCACAGATACGCAGTATTTT.

Here the CDR3 DNA reads TGCAGTGCGTTGTGGACAGCTGGCTACACCTTC. It encodes CSALWTAGYTF. The chain combines TRBV20-1 with TRBJ1-2; a possible D gene is TRBD1 (6 bases). Trimming pared 6 bases from V and 7 bases from J, leaving 12 bases between. The CDR3 extends over 11 amino acids. Germline values: CDR1 DFQATT, CDR2 SNEGSKA (reference sequence).

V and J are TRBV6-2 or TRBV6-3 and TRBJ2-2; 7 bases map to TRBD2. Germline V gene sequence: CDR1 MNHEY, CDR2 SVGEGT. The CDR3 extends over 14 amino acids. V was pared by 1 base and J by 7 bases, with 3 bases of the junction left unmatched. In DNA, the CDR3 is TGTGCCAGCAGTTACTTGTCTAGCGGCGGGGAGCTGTTTTTT. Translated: CASSYLSSGGELFF.

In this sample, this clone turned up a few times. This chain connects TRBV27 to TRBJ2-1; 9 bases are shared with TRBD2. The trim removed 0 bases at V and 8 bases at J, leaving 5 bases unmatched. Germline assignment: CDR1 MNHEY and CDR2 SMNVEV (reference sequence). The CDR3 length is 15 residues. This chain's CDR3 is CASSLSGLAGYEQFF. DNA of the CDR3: TGTGCCAGCAGTTTATCGGGACTAGCAGGTTATGAGCAGTTCTTC.

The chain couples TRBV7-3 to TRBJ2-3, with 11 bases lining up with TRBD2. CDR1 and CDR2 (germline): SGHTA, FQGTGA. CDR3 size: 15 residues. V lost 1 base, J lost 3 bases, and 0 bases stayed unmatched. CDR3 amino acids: CASSLRTSGTDTQYF. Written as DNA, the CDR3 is TGTGCCAGCAGCTTAAGGACTAGCGGGACAGATACGCAGTATTTT.

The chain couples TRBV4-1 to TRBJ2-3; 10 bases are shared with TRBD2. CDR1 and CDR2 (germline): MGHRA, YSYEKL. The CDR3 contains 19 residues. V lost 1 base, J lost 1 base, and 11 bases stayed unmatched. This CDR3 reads CASSQVHGTSVGGTDTQYF. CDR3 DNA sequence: TGCGCCAGCAGCCAAGTACATGGGACTAGCGTCGGGGGCACAGATACGCAGTATTTT.

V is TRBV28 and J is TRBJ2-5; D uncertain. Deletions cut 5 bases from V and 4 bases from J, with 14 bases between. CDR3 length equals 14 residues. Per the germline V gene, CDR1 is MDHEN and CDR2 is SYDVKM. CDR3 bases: TGTGCCAGCAGTAAGTCGCCCGTCAGAGAGACCCAGTACTTC. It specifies CASSKSPVRETQYF.

In nucleotides, the CDR3 is TGTGCCAGCAGCTTAGCGAAGGGACTAGCGGGATTTGCCGAGCAGTACTTC. This encodes CASSLAKGLAGFAEQYF. The chain employs TRBV7-2 and TRBJ2-7; TRBD2 matches 13 bases. Germline CDR1 reads SGHTA; CDR2 reads FQGNSA. The CDR3 runs to 17 residues. The ends lost 0 bases at V and 6 bases at J; junction bases unmatched: 8.

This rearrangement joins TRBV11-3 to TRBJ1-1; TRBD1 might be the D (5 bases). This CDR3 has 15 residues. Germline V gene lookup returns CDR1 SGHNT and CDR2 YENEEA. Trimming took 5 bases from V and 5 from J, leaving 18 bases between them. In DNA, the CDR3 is TGTGCCAGCAGCGTAAGGCAGGGTAGGAATACTGAAGCTTTCTTT. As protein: CASSVRQGRNTEAFF.

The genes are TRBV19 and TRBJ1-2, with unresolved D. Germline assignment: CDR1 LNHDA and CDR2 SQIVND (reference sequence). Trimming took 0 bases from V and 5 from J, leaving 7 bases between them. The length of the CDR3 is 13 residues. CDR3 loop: CASSIDPVYGYTF. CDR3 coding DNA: TGTGCCAGTAGTATAGATCCAGTGTATGGCTACACCTTC.

The CDR3 DNA reads as TGTGCCAGCAGTTTTGCCCAGGGGGCGAGGCTGGGGCAGCCCCAGCATTTT. It translates to CASSFAQGARLGQPQHF. J is TRBJ1-5 and V is TRBV28; 8 positions match TRBD1. Trimming cost V 3 bases and J 7 bases; bases outside gene matches: 14. Germline lookup yields CDR1 MDHEN and CDR2 SYDVKM. This CDR3 has 17 residues.

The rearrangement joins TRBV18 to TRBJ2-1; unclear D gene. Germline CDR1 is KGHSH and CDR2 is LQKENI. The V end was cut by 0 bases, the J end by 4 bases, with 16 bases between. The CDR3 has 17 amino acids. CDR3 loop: CASSPPVTEDPYNEQFF. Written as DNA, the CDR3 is TGTGCCAGCTCACCACCCGTAACAGAAGATCCTTACAATGAGCAGTTCTTC.

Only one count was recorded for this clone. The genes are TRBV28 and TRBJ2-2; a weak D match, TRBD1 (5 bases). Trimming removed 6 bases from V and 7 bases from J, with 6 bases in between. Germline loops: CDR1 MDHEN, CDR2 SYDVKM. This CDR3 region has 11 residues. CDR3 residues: CASRGLGELFF. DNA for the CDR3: TGTGCCAGCAGGGGGCTCGGGGAGCTGTTTTTT.